Reported below is one T cell receptor beta chain. Its antigen is unknown. Germline V gives CDR1 SGDLS, CDR2 YYNGEE. CDR3 length equals 16 residues. The source of the sample is a study of monozygotic twins with inflammatory bowel disease. Overall study findings and caveats: Distinct T cell subtypes could not be told apart. Clonotypes shared with others were fewer in IBD patients than in healthy twins, especially with disease activity.

Every single donor had an approximately 2.3 ml blood sample drawn. Whole blood without T cell sorting served as the source of isolated total RNA. TCRdb re-called the 5' RACE reads; every CDR3 protein appears as one record, without DNA. The table lists fewer than 400,000 distinct CDR3 sequences. This chain joins TRBV9 and TRBJ1-4; absent DNA, TCRdb's TRBD1 call cannot be checked. The sequencing input was blood. This receptor was taken from a human donor with ulcerative colitis or Crohn's disease, or a healthy co-twin of an affected twin (not recorded which). CDR3: CASSGDAQGINEKLFF. The full variable domain, its missing parts supplied by reference TRBV9 and TRBJ1-4, is DSGVTQTPKHLITATGQRVTLRCSPRSGDLSVYWYQQSLDQGLQFLIQYYNGEERAKGNILERFSAQQFPDLHSELNLSSLELGDSALYFCASSGDAQGINEKLFFGSGTQLSVL.